This TCR beta chain is from a study of T cells in Graves' hyperthyroidism and ophthalmopathy. Study results and limitations: Clonotypes that were expanded in thyroid above 0.001 mostly appeared in blood too. Ophthalmopathy, as predicted by the model, came a median 6.5 months after the prediction.

The CDR3 totals 14 residues. Germline loops: CDR1 LGHDT, CDR2 YNNKEL (reference sequence). V was pared by 4 bases and J by 6 bases, with 6 bases of the junction left unmatched. What was amplified from RNA transcripts were TCR beta CDR3 regions. HTBI primers were used for first-round RT-PCR of the TCR CDR3. TCRdb passed the multiplex PCR reads through MiXCR, listing each CDR3 protein once. The table includes a few hundred thousand distinct CDR3 sequences, 15% detected once. This clonotype was counted many times. Its antigen is as yet unknown. The specimen was blood. This clonotype was sampled from a woman aged 25 to 39 with Graves' hyperthyroidism. This sequence joins TRBV3-1 and TRBJ2-4, with TRBD2 matching over 7 bases. The CDR3 region is CASSPVGGLNIQYF. CDR3 sequence (DNA): TGTGCCAGCAGCCCTGTGGGGGGGTTAAACATTCAGTACTTC. Based on the CDR3 plus reference TRBV3-1 and TRBJ2-4, the full variable domain is DTAVSQTPKYLVTQMGNDKSIKCEQNLGHDTMYWYKQDSKKFLKIMFSYNNKELIINETVPNRFSPKSPDKAHLNLHINSLELGDSAVYFCASSPVGGLNIQYFGAGTRLSVL.